A single sample is the source of the 10 T cell receptor beta chains below, sequenced in a study of OX40 agonist ivuxolimab in advanced cancers. Measured with immunoSEQ multiplex PCR; TCRdb has only the in-frame clones, and not every one. The sample carries tens of thousands of clones, around nine tenths recorded once. The sample in question was CD4+ or CD8+ T cells sorted from blood, obtained in a trial of the OX40 agonist ivuxolimab. Receptor source: an adult with an advanced solid tumor such as melanoma, head and neck, liver or kidney cancer.

The CDR3: CASSPLAGGNTGELFF. DNA of the CDR3: TGTGCCAGTAGCCCACTAGCGGGAGGGAACACCGGGGAGCTGTTTTTT. This chain uses TRBV19 with TRBJ2-2, with TRBD2 identical over 12 bases. The CDR3 is 16 amino acids. Germline lookup yields CDR1 LNHDA and CDR2 SQIVND (reference sequence). The V and J ends lost 6 bases and 1 base, in that order; junction bases with no gene match: 3.

This clone turned up a few times. The V gene is TRBV7-9, the J gene TRBJ1-2, with D maybe TRBD1 (6 bases). The CDR3 totals 14 residues. V was clipped by 4 bases and J by 2 bases, with 11 bases between them. From germline, CDR1 is SEHNR and CDR2 FQNEAQ (reference sequence). In DNA form, the CDR3 reads TGTGCCAGCAGCTCGACAGGATTAAACTATGGCTACACCTTC. Translating it yields CASSSTGLNYGYTF.

The chain links TRBV27 to TRBJ2-7; the match to TRBD2 covers 9 bases. Trimming cost V 5 bases and J 0 bases; bases outside gene matches: 8. Germline V gene sequence: CDR1 MNHEY, CDR2 SMNVEV (reference sequence). The CDR3 runs to 16 residues. For the CDR3, the DNA is TGTGCCAGCAGTCCCCGGCGAGCGGGGGGCTCCTACGAGCAGTACTTC. This encodes CASSPRRAGGSYEQYF.

The CDR3 protein is CASRSRQGAVPLHF. The CDR3 nucleotides read TGTGCCAGCAGATCCAGACAGGGGGCGGTACCCCTCCACTTT. The chain combines TRBV28 with TRBJ1-6, with TRBD1 matching 10 bases. CDR3 length: 14 residues. The V and J ends lost 6 bases and 12 bases, in that order; junction bases with no gene match: 8. Germline loops: CDR1 MDHEN, CDR2 SYDVKM.

The rearrangement uses TRBV27 and TRBJ1-2, with D possibly matching TRBD1 (5 bases). Trimming took off 0 bases at V and 4 bases at J, with 9 bases between the two ends. The CDR3 totals 14 residues. Germline lookup yields CDR1 MNHEY and CDR2 SMNVEV (reference sequence). The DNA of the CDR3 is TGTGCCAGCAGTTTATCCCCAGGGCCCTATGGCTACACCTTC. Translation: CASSLSPGPYGYTF.

The chain combines TRBV18 with TRBJ2-7; 8 positions agree with TRBD1. Germline V CDR1 and CDR2: KGHSH, LQKENI. Germline trimming cut 4 bases from V and 4 bases from J; bases unmatched to any gene: 12. This CDR3 has 16 amino acids. The CDR3 DNA sequence: TGTGCCAGCTCACTATATGCCGGGACAGGAAATTACGAGCAGTACTTC. Its protein is CASSLYAGTGNYEQYF.

The chain carries TRBV5-1 and TRBJ2-7, with 12 positions matching TRBD1. With V trimmed by 4 bases and J by 5 bases, 1 base remained unmatched. Germline CDR1 SGHRS, CDR2 YFSETQ. There are 13 residues in the CDR3. CDR3 region: CASSGTGGNEQYF. In DNA form, the CDR3 reads TGCGCCAGCAGCGGGACAGGGGGCAACGAGCAGTACTTC. Together with reference TRBV5-1 and TRBJ2-7, the CDR3 gives the full variable domain: KAGVTQTPRYLIKTRGQQVTLSCSPISGHRSVSWYQQTPGQGLQFLFEYFSETQRNKGNFPGRFSGRQFSNSRSEMNVSTLELGDSALYLCASSGTGGNEQYFGPGTRLTVT.

The rearrangement uses TRBV7-9 and TRBJ1-1, with D perhaps TRBD1 (5 bases). The CDR3 covers 14 residues. The V end was cut by 2 bases, the J end by 0 bases, with 7 bases between. CDR1 SEHNR and CDR2 FQNEAQ come from the germline V gene (reference sequence). In nucleotides, the CDR3 is TGTGCCAGCAGCTTACAAGGGGTGAACACTGAAGCTTTCTTT. It translates to CASSLQGVNTEAFF.

The chain has TRBV14 and TRBJ1-1; D possibly corresponds to TRBD1 (6 bases). This CDR3 has 14 residues. Per germline, CDR1 SGHDN and CDR2 FVKESK. Deletions cut 5 bases from V and 2 bases from J, with 12 bases between. The CDR3, as DNA: TGTGCCAGCAGCTACGGGGGCGTCAACACTGAAGCTTTCTTT. Residues: CASSYGGVNTEAFF.

CDR3 bases: TGTGCCAGCAGCTCCCCGCAGCTTTCCTACGAGCAGTACTTC. The encoded protein is CASSSPQLSYEQYF. The V and J genes are TRBV7-2 and TRBJ2-7, with D hard to call. V lost 4 bases and J lost 1, with 11 bases in between. Germline V gene sequence: CDR1 SGHTA, CDR2 FQGNSA. This CDR3 region has 14 residues.